The entry below describes one T cell receptor beta chain. Its antigen remains unidentified. The record originates from a study of Siglec-9 on CD8 T cells in melanoma. Study results and limitations: In melanoma tumors, a Siglec-9-marked effector memory CD8+ subset reportedly appeared to accumulate.

Looked up from germline, CDR1 is SGHAT and CDR2 is FQNNGV. This CDR3 has 15 amino acids. V was trimmed by 5 bases and J by 2 bases, leaving 15 bases between them. Sequencing used immunoSEQ multiplex PCR; TCRdb keeps in-frame clones, though not all of them. The table records roughly 35,000 clones, around 82% of them present only once. The chain has TRBV11-2 and TRBJ2-5, with no clear D. Sequenced material: Siglec-9- CD8+ T cells sorted from blood. The receptor's source is a human donor in good health. CDR3: CASSGRIVAQETQYF. The CDR3 DNA follows: TGTGCCAGCAGCGGCCGGATAGTCGCACAAGAGACCCAGTACTTC.